This entry concerns a single T cell receptor beta chain. Using immunoSEQ multiplex PCR, the repertoire was profiled, and TCRdb retains in-frame clones only, with some absent. The sample lists about 200,000 clones, roughly 80% occurring once. CDR3 length: 16 amino acids. Trimming removed 7 bases at V and 1 base at J, with 19 bases between. CDR1 is LNHDA and CDR2 is SQIVND in the germline V gene (reference sequence). These data come from a study of blood T cell repertoires in COVID-19. Study at large: Collection of acute and convalescent COVID-19 samples took place in the United States, Italy and Spain.

The TCR sequence derives from a woman older than 75 with acute or convalescent COVID-19. V usage is TRBV19 and J usage is TRBJ1-1, with a possible D match to TRBD1 (5 bases). The sequenced material came from peripheral blood. The CDR3 region is CASTPKLGQGNTEAFF. The CDR3 DNA reads as TGTGCCAGTACCCCAAAGTTGGGGCAGGGGAACACTGAAGCTTTCTTT. Looking up the rest from reference TRBV19 and TRBJ1-1 gives the full variable domain: DGGITQSPKYLFRKEGQNVTLSCEQNLNHDAMYWYRQDPGQGLRLIYYSQIVNDFQKGDIAEGYSVSREKKESFPLTVTSAQKNPTAFYLCASTPKLGQGNTEAFFGQGTRLTVV.